This T cell receptor (beta chain) was sequenced in a study of T cell responses to AZD1222 COVID-19 vaccine (dated by TCRdb to the early 2020s). General notes on the study: Because spike-specific TCR depth and breadth did not differ between the two schedules, AZD1222 recipients who got a second dose at roughly 4 weeks were pooled with those who got a second dose at roughly 12 weeks. TCR sequencing covered approximately 230 trial participants: some 210 given two doses of AZD1222 and about 26 given two doses of MenACWY control vaccine. Trial participants were enrolled into age subgroups of 18-55, 56-69 and 70-plus years, which contained approximately 150, 28 and 58 TCR-sequenced participants, respectively. On the study overall, not on this receptor specifically: Reportedly, almost half of the unique spike-specific TCRs recognized epitopes lying outside the regions that are mutated in the B.1.351 and B.1.1.7 variants. No day 14 peak-response samples were available, so repertoires were characterized only after the peak T cell response. Most participants were white British and females outnumbered males, and the authors suggested that clonal diversity may have been underestimated. The vaccine-associated CD4 TCRs covered the entire spike protein, and the dominant responses fell in regions 160-218 and 743-854. Only five to seven AZD1222 recipients were SARS-CoV-2 seropositive at baseline, limiting conclusions about previously exposed vaccinees. After two AZD1222 doses, spike-specific TCR breadth and depth were significantly higher than at day 0 and than in MenACWY recipients. In the small 56-69-year group, the increase in depth fell short of significance, most likely because of low power.

In the germline V gene, CDR1 corresponds to SGHRS and CDR2 to YFSETQ. Its CDR3 holds 13 amino acids, cysteine through phenylalanine. Only CDR3 DNA remains: 39 bases, in frame from the first base. V lost 4 bases and J lost 3 bases, and the count of bases not matched to a germline gene is 3. Comment on this clone: Its antigen is still unknown. No base-level quality is on record; no much larger clone is a single base apart.

Taken with the paper, the label for time point translates to: baseline before first vaccination. Vaccinee samples came from UK trials COV001 and COV002, including a single-blind randomized controlled phase 2/3 trial of AZD1222 (ChAdOx1 nCoV-19) in healthy adults. For TCRbeta chain sequencing, PBMC samples from trial participants were taken at day 0 and at day 28 after the second dose. The CDR3 regions of human TCRbeta chains were analyzed by immunosequencing. Processing in the source paper ran as follows. TCRs in the repertoires were matched against a reference library of SARS-CoV-2-specific TCRs that had been generated with the MIRA antigen-specificity platform. Breadth was defined as the fraction of unique TCRs that were SARS-CoV-2-associated. Depth was defined as the fraction of total T cells that were SARS-CoV-2-associated. Using the MIRA data, every spike-specific TCR was mapped to the spike region that the TCR reacted to and assigned to either a CD4 or a CD8 class. Log10-transformed breadth and depth values were compared by one-way ANOVA with Sidak's multiple comparisons tests. TCRdb took this table from immuneACCESS and kept in-frame rearrangements with V and J called. Such tables lack part of the clones; where checked against another copy, unresolved V genes explain under half of the gap, and the rest is unexplained. V and J calls and clone size follow that table, whereas D and trimming were derived from the DNA. Within this sample are about 110,000 clones, with 75% to 90% of them counted one time only. Of the sample, about 4.5% is held by the ten largest clones.

The chain couples TRBV5-1 to TRBJ1-1; TRBD1 aligns with 7 central bases. The TCR comes from an adult in good health. This sample comprised peripheral blood, obtained on day 0 of AZD1222 vaccination. For the CDR3, the sequence is CASSKGQYTEAFF. The sequence in DNA is TGCGCCAGCAGCAAGGGACAGTACACTGAAGCTTTCTTT.